This T cell receptor (beta chain) was obtained from a study of blood T cell repertoires in COVID-19. As for the study in general: COVID-19 samples from acute and convalescent phases originated in the United States, Italy and Spain. Nucleic acid was either cDNA or gDNA, and it came from T cells, B-cell-depleted T cells, or PBMCs.

Germline loops: CDR1 SGHTA, CDR2 FQGTGA. This CDR3 is built from 16 residues. Between the trimmed V and J ends, which lost 5 bases and 0 bases, there was a span of 14 bases. In the study's own analysis: Estimated nucleated cell counts came from reference gene primer amplification. TCRdb's table, derived via immunoSEQ multiplex PCR, lists solely in-frame clones and lacks some. That table gives V, J and clone size, and the DNA gave D and trimming. The sample records fewer than 200,000 clones, about nine tenths being singletons. This receptor was obtained from a man aged 55 to 70 with acute or convalescent COVID-19. This chain links TRBV7-3 with TRBJ2-1, with D perhaps TRBD1 (6 bases). The sequenced material came from peripheral blood. The CDR3 DNA follows: TGTGCCAGCAGCCTCCGGTGGGGGCCCTCCTACAATGAGCAGTTCTTC. This gives the protein CASSLRWGPSYNEQFF.